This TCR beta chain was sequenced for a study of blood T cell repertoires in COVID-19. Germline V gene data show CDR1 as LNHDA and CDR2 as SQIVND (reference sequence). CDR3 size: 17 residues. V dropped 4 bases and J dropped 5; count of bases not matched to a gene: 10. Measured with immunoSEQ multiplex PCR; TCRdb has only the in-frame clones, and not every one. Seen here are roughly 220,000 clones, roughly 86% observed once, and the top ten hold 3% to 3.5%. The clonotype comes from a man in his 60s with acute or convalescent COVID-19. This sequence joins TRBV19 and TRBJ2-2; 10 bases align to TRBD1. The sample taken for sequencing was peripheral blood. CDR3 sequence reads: CASSSGPTGGGTGELFF. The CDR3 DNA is TGTGCCAGTAGTAGTGGCCCGACAGGGGGCGGGACCGGGGAGCTGTTTTTT.